Listed below are T cell receptor beta chains from one sample, sequenced in a study of blood T cells in healthy people across ages. TCRdb re-called the 5' RACE reads with MiXCR, one entry per CDR3 protein. The sample holds 700,000 or so distinct CDR3 sequences; approximately 40% are singletons and the top ten take 25% to 30%. The sequencing sample was made of blood. The receptors stem from a man of 80 years or more in good health. Both conserved end residues are part of each CDR3. Each record gives: J gene, clone size, D gene, V gene, CDR3 DNA, CDR3 protein. The D gene is left open where the match is weak. Rows may omit the clone size; those that give it use once, few, many or a size class.

TRBJ1-1 NA TRBD1 TRBV29-1 TGCAGCGTCGCCCCGACAGGGGGGTCGGACACTGAAGCTTTCTTT CSVAPTGGSDTEAFF
TRBJ2-1 NA NA TRBV5-6 TGTGCCAGCAGCACCTTTATCGGGTCGAACTACAATGAGCAGTTCTTC CASSTFIGSNYNEQFF
TRBJ2-7 few TRBD2 TRBV27 TGTGCCAGCAGTTTAGTTTGGCGGGGGTACGAGCAGTACTTC CASSLVWRGYEQYF
TRBJ2-7 few NA TRBV30 TGTGCCTGGAGCCGGGGGGCGGTCACCTACGAGCAGTACTTC CAWSRGAVTYEQYF
TRBJ2-3 few TRBD2 TRBV20-1 TGCAGTGCTAGAGAATGGCGGGGGGCCACAGATACGCAGTATTTT CSAREWRGATDTQYF
TRBJ2-5 few NA TRBV6-2/TRBV6-3 TGTGCCAGCACCCAGACCCAGCGGCAGACCCAGTACTTC CASTQTQRQTQYF
TRBJ2-5 few NA TRBV5-1 TGCGCCAGCAGCTTGTATTCAGGGAATGAGGAGACCCAGTACTTC CASSLYSGNEETQYF
TRBJ1-5 many NA TRBV3-1 TGTGCCAGCAGTCGGGGAAATCAGCCCCAGCATTTT CASSRGNQPQHF
TRBJ2-1 NA NA TRBV7-2 TGTGCCAGCAGCTTAGCTACGGACAGCATTCTGAGCTCCTACAATGAGCAGTTCTTC CASSLATDSILSSYNEQFF
TRBJ1-5 NA NA TRBV24-1 TGTGCCACCAGTGAGGTGACCGAGAATCAGCCCCAGCATTTT CATSEVTENQPQHF
TRBJ1-2 NA TRBD1 TRBV4-3 TGCGCCAGCAGCCAAGACTTCGCCAGGGGGGAGGACTATGGCTACACCTTC CASSQDFARGEDYGYTF
TRBJ2-4 NA TRBD2 TRBV30 TGTGCCTGGAGTAGCGGGGGGGCGGACAAAAACATTCAGTACTTC CAWSSGGADKNIQYF
TRBJ1-1 NA NA TRBV11-2 TGTGCCAGCATCCGATTGGGGACAATGAACACTGAAGCTTTCTTT CASIRLGTMNTEAFF
TRBJ1-2 NA TRBD1 TRBV4-3 TGCGCCAGCAGCCGGGGGACAGGGTTCACGGCTAACTATGGCTACACCTTC CASSRGTGFTANYGYTF
TRBJ2-1 NA NA TRBV27 TGTGCCAGCAGTTTCCGGGAACCCTACAATGAGCAGTTCTTC CASSFREPYNEQFF
TRBJ1-2 few NA TRBV3-1 TGTGCCAGCAGCCAAGGGGGCGGGGCACGTAGTAACTATGGCTACACCTTC CASSQGGGARSNYGYTF
TRBJ2-5 few TRBD2 TRBV20-1 TGCAGTGCCAACCACCCATACCTAGCGGGGGCGGAGACCCAGTACTTC CSANHPYLAGAETQYF
TRBJ2-1 NA TRBD1 TRBV11-1 TGTGCCAGCAGCTTAGGGGACAGGGGGCGATCCTACAATGAGCAGTTCTTC CASSLGDRGRSYNEQFF
TRBJ2-1 NA TRBD1 TRBV4-3 TGCGCCAGCAGCCAAGTTGGACAGGGGGCGCGGGATGAGCAGTTCTTC CASSQVGQGARDEQFF
TRBJ2-5 NA NA TRBV6-5 TGTGCCAGCAGTGGCAACTTCCAAGAGACCCAGTACTTC CASSGNFQETQYF
TRBJ2-5 once TRBD2 TRBV30 TGTGCCTGGAGCCAGTACAGGAGGACTAGGGTTACTGAGCAGTACTTC CAWSQYRRTRVTEQYF
TRBJ2-3 NA NA TRBV20-1 TGCAGTGCTAGAGAATCCAGCGGAGGCACAGATACGCAGTATTTT CSARESSGGTDTQYF
TRBJ2-5 many NA TRBV7-2 TGTGCCAGCAGCTTAGATTCCGAGGGGGCCCAGTACTTC CASSLDSEGAQYF